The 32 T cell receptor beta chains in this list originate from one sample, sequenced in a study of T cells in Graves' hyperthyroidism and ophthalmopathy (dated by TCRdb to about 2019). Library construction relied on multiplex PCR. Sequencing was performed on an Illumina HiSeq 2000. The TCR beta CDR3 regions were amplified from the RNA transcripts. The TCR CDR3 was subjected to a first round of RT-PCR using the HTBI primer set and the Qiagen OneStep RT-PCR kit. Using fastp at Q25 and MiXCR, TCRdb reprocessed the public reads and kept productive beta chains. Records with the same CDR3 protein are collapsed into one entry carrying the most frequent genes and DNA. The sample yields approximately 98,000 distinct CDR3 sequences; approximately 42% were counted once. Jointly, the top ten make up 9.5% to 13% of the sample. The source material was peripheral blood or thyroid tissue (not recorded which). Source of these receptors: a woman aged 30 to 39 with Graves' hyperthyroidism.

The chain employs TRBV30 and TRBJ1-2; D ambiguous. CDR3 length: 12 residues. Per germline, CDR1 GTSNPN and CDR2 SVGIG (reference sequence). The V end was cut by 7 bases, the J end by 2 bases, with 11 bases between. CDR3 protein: CASLEQNYGYTF. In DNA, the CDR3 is TGTGCCTCCCTGGAACAGAACTATGGCTACACCTTC.

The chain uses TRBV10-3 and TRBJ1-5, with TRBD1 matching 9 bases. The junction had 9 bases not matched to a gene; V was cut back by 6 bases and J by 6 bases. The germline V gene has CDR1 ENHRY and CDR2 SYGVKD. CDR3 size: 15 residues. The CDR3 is CAIRSGTGQAQPQHF. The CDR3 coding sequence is TGTGCCATCAGGTCCGGGACAGGGCAGGCTCAGCCCCAGCATTTT.

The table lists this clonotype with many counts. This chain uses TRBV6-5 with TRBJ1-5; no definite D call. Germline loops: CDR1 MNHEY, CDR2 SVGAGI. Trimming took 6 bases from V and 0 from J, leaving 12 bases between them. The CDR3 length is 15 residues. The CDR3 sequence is CASRITPNSNQPQHF. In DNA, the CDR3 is TGTGCCAGCAGAATAACACCTAATAGCAATCAGCCCCAGCATTTT.

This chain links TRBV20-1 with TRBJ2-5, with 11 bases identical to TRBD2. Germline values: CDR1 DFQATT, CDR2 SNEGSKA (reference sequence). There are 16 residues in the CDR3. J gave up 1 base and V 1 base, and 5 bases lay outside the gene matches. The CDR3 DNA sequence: TGCAGTGCTAGAGGCGCTAGCGGGAGGCTCCAAGAGACCCAGTACTTC. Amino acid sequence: CSARGASGRLQETQYF.

The CDR3 nucleotides are TGCGCCAGCAGCTTAATTGGAGAGACCCAGTACTTC. This translates into CASSLIGETQYF. The chain combines TRBV5-1 with TRBJ2-5; unclear D gene. V gave up 2 bases and J gave up 4 bases, with 6 bases separating them. Germline CDR1 and CDR2: SGHRS and YFSETQ. This CDR3 is built from 12 residues.

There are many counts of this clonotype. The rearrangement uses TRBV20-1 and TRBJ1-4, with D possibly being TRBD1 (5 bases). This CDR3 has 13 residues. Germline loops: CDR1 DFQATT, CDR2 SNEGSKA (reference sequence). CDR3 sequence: CSGGRAWGEKLFF. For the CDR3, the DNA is TGCAGCGGGGGGAGGGCTTGGGGTGAAAAACTGTTTTTT.

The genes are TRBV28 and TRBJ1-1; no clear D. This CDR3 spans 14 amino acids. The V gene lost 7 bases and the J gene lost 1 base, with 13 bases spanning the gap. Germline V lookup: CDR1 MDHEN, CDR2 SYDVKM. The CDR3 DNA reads TGTGCCAGCAACAGCCTGGGAGGGAACACTGAAGCTTTCTTT. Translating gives CASNSLGGNTEAFF.

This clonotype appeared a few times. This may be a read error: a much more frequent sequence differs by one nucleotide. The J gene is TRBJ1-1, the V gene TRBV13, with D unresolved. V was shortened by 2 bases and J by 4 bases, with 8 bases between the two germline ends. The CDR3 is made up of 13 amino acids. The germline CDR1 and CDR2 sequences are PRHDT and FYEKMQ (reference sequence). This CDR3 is CASSLQRRTEAFF. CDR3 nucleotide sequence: TGTGCCAGCAGCTTACAGAGACGCACTGAAGCTTTCTTT.

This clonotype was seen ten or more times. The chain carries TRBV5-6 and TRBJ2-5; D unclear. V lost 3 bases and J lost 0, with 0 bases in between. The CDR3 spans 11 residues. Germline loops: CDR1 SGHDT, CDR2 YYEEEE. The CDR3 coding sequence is TGTGCCAGCAGCTACCAAGAGACCCAGTACTTC. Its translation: CASSYQETQYF.

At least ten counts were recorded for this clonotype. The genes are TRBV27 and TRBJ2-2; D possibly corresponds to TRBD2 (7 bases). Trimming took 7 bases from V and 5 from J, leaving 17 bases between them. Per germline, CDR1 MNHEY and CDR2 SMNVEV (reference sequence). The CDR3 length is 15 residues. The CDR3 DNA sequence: TGTGCCAGCACTAGGGGGGGCGTTGGGACCGGGGAGCTGTTTTTT. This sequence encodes CASTRGGVGTGELFF.

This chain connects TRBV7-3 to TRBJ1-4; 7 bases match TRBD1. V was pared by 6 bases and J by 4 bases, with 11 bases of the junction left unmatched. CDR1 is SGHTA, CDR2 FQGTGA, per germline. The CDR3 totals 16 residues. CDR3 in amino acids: CASSLRGDSYNEKLFF. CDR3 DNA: TGTGCCAGCAGTTTGAGGGGGGACAGCTATAATGAAAAACTGTTTTTT.

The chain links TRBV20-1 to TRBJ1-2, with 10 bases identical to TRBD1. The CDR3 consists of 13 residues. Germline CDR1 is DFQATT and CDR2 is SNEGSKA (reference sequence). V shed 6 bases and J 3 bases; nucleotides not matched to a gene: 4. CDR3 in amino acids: CSASGTGDYGYTF. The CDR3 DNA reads TGCAGTGCCTCCGGGACAGGGGACTATGGCTACACCTTC.

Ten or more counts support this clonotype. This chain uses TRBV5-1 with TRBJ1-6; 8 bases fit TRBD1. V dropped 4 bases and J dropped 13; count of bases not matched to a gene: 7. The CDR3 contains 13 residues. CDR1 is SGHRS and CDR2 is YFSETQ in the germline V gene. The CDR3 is CASSQGQGVPLHF. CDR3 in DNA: TGCGCCAGCAGCCAAGGACAGGGTGTTCCCCTCCACTTT.

The CDR3 spells CASSLGTTGGAGGYTF. In DNA form, the CDR3 reads TGTGCCAGCAGCTTGGGAACGACAGGGGGCGCGGGTGGCTACACCTTC. This chain links TRBV7-9 with TRBJ1-2, with 10 positions matching TRBD1. Germline assignment: CDR1 SEHNR and CDR2 FQNEAQ (reference sequence). With V trimmed by 3 bases and J by 7 bases, 11 bases remained unmatched. The CDR3 is made up of 16 amino acids.

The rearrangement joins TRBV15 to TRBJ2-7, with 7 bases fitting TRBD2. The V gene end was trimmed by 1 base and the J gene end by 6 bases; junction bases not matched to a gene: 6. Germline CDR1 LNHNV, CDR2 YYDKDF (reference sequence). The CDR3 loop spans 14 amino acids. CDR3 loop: CATSRAAGYREQYF. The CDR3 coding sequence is TGTGCCACCAGCAGAGCAGCGGGGTATCGCGAGCAGTACTTC. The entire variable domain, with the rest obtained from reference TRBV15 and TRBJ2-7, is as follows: DAMVIQNPRYQVTQFGKPVTLSCSQTLNHNVMYWYQQKSSQAPKLLFHYYDKDFNNEADTPDNFQSRRPNTSFCFLDIRSPGLGDTAMYLCATSRAAGYREQYFGPGTRLTVT.

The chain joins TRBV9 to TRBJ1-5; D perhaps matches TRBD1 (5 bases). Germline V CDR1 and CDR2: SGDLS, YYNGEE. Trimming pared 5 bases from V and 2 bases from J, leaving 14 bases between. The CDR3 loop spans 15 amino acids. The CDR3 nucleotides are TGTGCCAGCAGACGGGGACTGGATGGCAATCAGCCCCAGCATTTT. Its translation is CASRRGLDGNQPQHF.

In DNA form, the CDR3 reads TGTGCCAGCAGCTTTTTTAGGGTAGCGGGACAAGAGACCCAGTACTTC. Translated, it gives CASSFFRVAGQETQYF. The chain joins TRBV7-8 to TRBJ2-5; 8 bases map to TRBD2. The junction had 8 bases not matched to a gene; V was cut back by 3 bases and J by 2 bases. The CDR3 is made up of 16 amino acids. CDR1 SGHVS and CDR2 FQNEAQ come from the germline V gene.

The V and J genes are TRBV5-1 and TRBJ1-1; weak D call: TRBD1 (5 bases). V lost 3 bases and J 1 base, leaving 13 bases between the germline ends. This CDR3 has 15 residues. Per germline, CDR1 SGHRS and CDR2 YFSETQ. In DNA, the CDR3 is TGCGCCAGCAGCTGGATGGGGGGAGAGAACACTGAAGCTTTCTTT. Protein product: CASSWMGGENTEAFF.

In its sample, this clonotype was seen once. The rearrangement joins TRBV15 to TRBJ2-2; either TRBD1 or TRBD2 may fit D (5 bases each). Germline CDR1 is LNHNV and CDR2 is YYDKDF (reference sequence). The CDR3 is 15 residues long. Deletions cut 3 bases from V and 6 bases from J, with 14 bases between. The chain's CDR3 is CATSSMGPGAGELFF. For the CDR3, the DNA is TGTGCCACCAGCAGCATGGGACCCGGAGCCGGGGAGCTGTTTTTT.

The CDR3 region has the DNA TGTGCCAGCAGTGCAGGGGGGGGCCAGAACGAGCAGTACTTC. This encodes CASSAGGGQNEQYF. The chain carries TRBV2 and TRBJ2-7; possibly TRBD1 or TRBD2 for D (7 bases each). Trimming stripped 4 bases from V and 5 bases from J, with 15 bases between. The CDR3 spans 14 residues. The germline CDR1 and CDR2 sequences are SNHLY and FYNNEI.

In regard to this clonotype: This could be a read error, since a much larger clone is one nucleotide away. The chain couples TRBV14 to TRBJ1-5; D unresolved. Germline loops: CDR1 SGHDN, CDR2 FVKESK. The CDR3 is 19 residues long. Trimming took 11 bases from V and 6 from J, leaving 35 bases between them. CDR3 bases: TGTGCCGTCAGGTCCGGAATGAGGGCGGAACGCGCGGGGAGTCAGCCCCAGCATTTT. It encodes CAVRSGMRAERAGSQPQHF.

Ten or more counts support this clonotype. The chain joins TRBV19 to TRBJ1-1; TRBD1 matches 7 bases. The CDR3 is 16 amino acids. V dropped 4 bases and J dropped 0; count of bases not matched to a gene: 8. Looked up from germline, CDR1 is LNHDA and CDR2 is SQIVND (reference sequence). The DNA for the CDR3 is TGTGCCAGTAGTACGGGCAGCGGGACAGTGAACACTGAAGCTTTCTTT. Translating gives CASSTGSGTVNTEAFF.

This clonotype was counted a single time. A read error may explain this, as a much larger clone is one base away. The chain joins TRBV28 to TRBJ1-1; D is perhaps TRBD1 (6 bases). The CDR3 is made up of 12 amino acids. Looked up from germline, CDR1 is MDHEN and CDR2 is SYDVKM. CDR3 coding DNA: TGTGCCACCCAAGACAGGAACACTGAAGCTTCCTTT. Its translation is CATQDRNTEASF.

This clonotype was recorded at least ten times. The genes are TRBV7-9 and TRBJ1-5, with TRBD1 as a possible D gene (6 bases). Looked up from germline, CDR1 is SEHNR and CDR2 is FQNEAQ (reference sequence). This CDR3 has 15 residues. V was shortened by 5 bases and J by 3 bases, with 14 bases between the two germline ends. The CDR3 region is CASSPDWGPNQPQHF. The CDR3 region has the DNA TGTGCCAGCAGCCCCGATTGGGGGCCCAATCAGCCCCAGCATTTT. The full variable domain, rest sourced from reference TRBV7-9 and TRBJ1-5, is DTGVSQNPRHKITKRGQNVTFRCDPISEHNRLYWYRQTLGQGPEFLTYFQNEAQLEKSRLLSDRFSAERPKGSFSTLEIQRTEQGDSAMYLCASSPDWGPNQPQHFGDGTRLSIL.

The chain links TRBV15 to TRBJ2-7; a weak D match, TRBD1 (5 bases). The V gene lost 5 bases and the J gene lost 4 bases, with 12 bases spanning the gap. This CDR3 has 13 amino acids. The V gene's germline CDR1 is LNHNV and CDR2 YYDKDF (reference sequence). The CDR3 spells CATSASGRYEQYF. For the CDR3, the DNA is TGTGCCACCAGCGCCTCAGGGCGTTACGAGCAGTACTTC.

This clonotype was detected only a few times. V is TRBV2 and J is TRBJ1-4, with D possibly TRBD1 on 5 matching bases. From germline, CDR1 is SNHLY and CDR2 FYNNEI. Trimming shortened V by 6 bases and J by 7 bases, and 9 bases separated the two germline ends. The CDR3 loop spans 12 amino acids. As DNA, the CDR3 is TGTGCCAGCAGGGTACAGGTTGAAAAACTGTTTTTT. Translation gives CASRVQVEKLFF. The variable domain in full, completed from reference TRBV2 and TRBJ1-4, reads EPEVTQTPSHQVTQMGQEVILRCVPISNHLYFYWYRQILGQKVEFLVSFYNNEISEKSEIFDDQFSVERPDGSNFTLKIRSTKLEDSAMYFCASRVQVEKLFFGSGTQLSVL.

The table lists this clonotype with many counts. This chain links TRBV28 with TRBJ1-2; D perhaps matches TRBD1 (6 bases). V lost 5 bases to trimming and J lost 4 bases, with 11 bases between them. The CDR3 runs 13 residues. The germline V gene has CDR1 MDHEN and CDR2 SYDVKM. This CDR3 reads CASSPAGAYGYTF. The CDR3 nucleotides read TGTGCCAGCAGTCCCGCGGGGGCCTATGGCTACACCTTC.

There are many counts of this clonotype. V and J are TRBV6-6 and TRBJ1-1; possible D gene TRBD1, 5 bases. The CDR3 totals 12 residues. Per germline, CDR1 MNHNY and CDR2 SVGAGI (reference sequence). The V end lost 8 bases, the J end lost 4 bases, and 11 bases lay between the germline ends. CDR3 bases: TGTGCCAGCGGGCGGGGACCCACTGAAGCTTTCTTT. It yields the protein CASGRGPTEAFF.

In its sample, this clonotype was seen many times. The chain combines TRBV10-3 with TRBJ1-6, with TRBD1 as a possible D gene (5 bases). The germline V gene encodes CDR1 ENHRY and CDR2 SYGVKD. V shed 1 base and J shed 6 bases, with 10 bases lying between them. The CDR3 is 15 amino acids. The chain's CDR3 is CAISEWGDSNSPLHF. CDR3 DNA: TGTGCCATCAGTGAGTGGGGGGATAGTAATTCACCCCTCCACTTT.

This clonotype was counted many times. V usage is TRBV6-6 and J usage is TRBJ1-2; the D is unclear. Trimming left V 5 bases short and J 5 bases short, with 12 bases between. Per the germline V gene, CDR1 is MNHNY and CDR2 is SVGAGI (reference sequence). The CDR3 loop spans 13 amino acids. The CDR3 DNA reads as TGTGCCAGCAGTACCAAGTACCTGTATGGCTACACCTTC. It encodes CASSTKYLYGYTF.

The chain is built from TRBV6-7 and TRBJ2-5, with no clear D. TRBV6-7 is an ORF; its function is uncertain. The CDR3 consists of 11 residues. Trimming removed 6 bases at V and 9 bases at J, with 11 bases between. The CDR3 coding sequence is TGTGCCAGCAGCGAAAATCAGCCCCAGTACTTC. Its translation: CASSENQPQYF.

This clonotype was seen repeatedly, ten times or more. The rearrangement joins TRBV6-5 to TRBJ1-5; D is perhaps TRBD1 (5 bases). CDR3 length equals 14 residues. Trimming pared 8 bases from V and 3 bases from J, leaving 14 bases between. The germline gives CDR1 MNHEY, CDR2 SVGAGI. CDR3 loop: CASRLQGNNQPQHF. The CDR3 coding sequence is TGTGCCAGCCGGCTCCAGGGTAACAATCAGCCCCAGCATTTT.